These 24 T cell receptor beta chains were all obtained from the same sample, sequenced in a study of OX40 agonist ivuxolimab in advanced cancers. Method: immunoSEQ multiplex PCR; TCRdb's copy keeps in-frame clones and lacks some. Of some 34,000 clones in the sample, around nine tenths were seen once. The material was CD4+ or CD8+ T cells sorted from blood, obtained in a trial of the OX40 agonist ivuxolimab. Receptors originate from an adult with an advanced solid tumor such as melanoma, head and neck, liver or kidney cancer.

This clone was recorded once. The rearrangement uses TRBV15 and TRBJ1-1; 7 bases agree with TRBD1. The ends lost 4 bases at V and 4 bases at J; junction bases unmatched: 6. There are 14 residues in the CDR3. Germline-derived CDR1 and CDR2 are LNHNV and YYDKDF (reference sequence). This chain's CDR3 is CATSTRTGGTEAFF. CDR3 in DNA: TGTGCCACCAGCACACGGACAGGCGGCACTGAAGCTTTCTTT.

J is TRBJ2-7 and V is TRBV5-4; 9 bases align to TRBD2. CDR3 length: 16 amino acids. Germline CDR1 SGHNT, CDR2 YYREEE (reference sequence). J lost 6 bases, V lost 2 bases, and 12 bases had no gene match. As DNA, the CDR3 is TGTGCCAGCAGCTTCTTAGCGGGAGTCGCCTCGGTCGAGCAGTACTTC. It is translated as CASSFLAGVASVEQYF.

The genes are TRBV9 and TRBJ2-1, with D perhaps assigned TRBD1 or TRBD2 (5 bases each). The CDR3 is 15 amino acids. The V gene lost 6 bases and the J gene lost 0 bases, with 13 bases spanning the gap. Looked up from germline, CDR1 is SGDLS and CDR2 is YYNGEE. The CDR3 DNA reads TGTGCCAGCACCCAGTGGGGGAGCTCCTACAATGAGCAGTTCTTC. Residues: CASTQWGSSYNEQFF.

The DNA for the CDR3 is TGTGCCAGCAGCCATCTGGGCGAGCAGTACTTC. Its protein is CASSHLGEQYF. The rearrangement joins TRBV5-4 to TRBJ2-7; D unresolved. V was trimmed by 4 bases and J by 6 bases, leaving 8 bases between them. Germline values: CDR1 SGHNT, CDR2 YYREEE (reference sequence). The CDR3 runs 11 residues.

The chain recombines TRBV14 with TRBJ2-5, with unresolved D. V lost 0 bases to trimming and J lost 3 bases, with 8 bases between them. In germline, CDR1 is SGHDN, CDR2 FVKESK. The CDR3 length is 14 residues. The DNA for the CDR3 is TGTGCCAGCAGCCAAGATCTATCAGAAGAGACCCAGTACTTC. It is translated as CASSQDLSEETQYF.

V gene TRBV7-6 combines with J gene TRBJ1-1; D not resolved. CDR1 and CDR2 (germline): SGHVS, FNYEAQ. The germline V and J ends were trimmed by 3 bases and 0 bases, with 8 bases remaining between them. The CDR3 length is 14 residues. The CDR3 DNA reads as TGTGCCAGCAGCTTGGCCCGACTGAACACTGAAGCTTTCTTT. The encoded protein is CASSLARLNTEAFF.

This clone showed up just a few times. V gene TRBV27 combines with J gene TRBJ2-5, with 9 bases aligning to TRBD1. The CDR3 has 14 amino acids. CDR1 is MNHEY and CDR2 is SMNVEV in the germline V gene (reference sequence). Trimming took 5 bases from V and 4 from J; bases not matched to a gene: 5. The CDR3 protein is CASSLPGQGETQYF. The CDR3 coding sequence is TGTGCCAGCAGTCTGCCGGGACAGGGAGAGACCCAGTACTTC.

The chain employs TRBV27 and TRBJ2-3; 7 bases agree with TRBD1. Germline lookup yields CDR1 MNHEY and CDR2 SMNVEV (reference sequence). The CDR3 has 15 residues. The V and J ends lost 2 bases and 3 bases, in that order; junction bases with no gene match: 5. The CDR3 DNA is TGTGCCAGCAGTTTAAGACAGGGAGTAACAGATACGCAGTATTTT. Amino acids: CASSLRQGVTDTQYF.

The chain joins TRBV25-1 to TRBJ2-3; 13 nucleotides agree with TRBD2. V lost 2 bases to trimming and J lost 4 bases; unmatched junction nucleotides: 9. This CDR3 has 18 amino acids. Germline CDR1 and CDR2: MGHDK and SYGVNS. In DNA, the CDR3 is TGTGCCAGCAGTGAACGTCCGGGACTAGCGGGATTTGCAGATACGCAGTATTTT. Its protein is CASSERPGLAGFADTQYF. The whole variable domain, filled in from reference TRBV25-1 and TRBJ2-3, reads EADIYQTPRYLVIGTGKKITLECSQTMGHDKMYWYQQDPGMELHLIHYSYGVNSTEKGDLSSESTVSRIRTEHFPLTLESARPSHTSQYLCASSERPGLAGFADTQYFGPGTRLTVL.

The chain couples TRBV14 to TRBJ1-2; D possibly corresponds to TRBD1 (5 bases). Trimming removed 7 bases at V and 4 bases at J, with 22 bases between. The CDR3 runs 16 residues. Germline V CDR1 and CDR2: SGHDN, FVKESK. The CDR3 loop is CASNRSGLSLCYGYTF. The CDR3 coding sequence is TGTGCCAGCAACCGCTCGGGACTCTCACTATGCTATGGCTACACCTTC.

CDR3 sequence (DNA): TGTGCCAGCAGTTTATTTGTAGCGGGGCCCGGAGGGACCCAGTACTTC. Its protein is CASSLFVAGPGGTQYF. The rearrangement joins TRBV28 to TRBJ2-5, with 8 nucleotides matching TRBD2. V dropped 1 base and J dropped 7; count of bases not matched to a gene: 11. The CDR3 has 16 residues. In germline, CDR1 is MDHEN, CDR2 SYDVKM.

The gene calls are TRBV13 and TRBJ1-3, with D perhaps TRBD1 (6 bases). Trimming stripped 4 bases from V and 2 bases from J, with 15 bases between. Germline-derived CDR1 and CDR2 are PRHDT and FYEKMQ (reference sequence). The CDR3 has 16 amino acids. As DNA, the CDR3 is TGTGCCAGCAGCTCTAACGACAGGATTCCTGGAAACACCATATATTTT. Translation gives CASSSNDRIPGNTIYF.

This chain connects TRBV4-1 to TRBJ2-7; possible D gene TRBD2, 7 bases. CDR1 and CDR2 (germline): MGHRA, YSYEKL. The CDR3 consists of 15 residues. V was pared by 1 base and J by 3 bases, with 13 bases between. CDR3 region: CASSQGRGGGYEQYF. CDR3 DNA sequence: TGCGCCAGCAGCCAAGGTAGGGGAGGGGGCTACGAGCAGTACTTC.

The chain recombines TRBV10-1 with TRBJ2-7; 9 bases map to TRBD2. With 2 bases clipped from V and 5 bases from J, the junction kept 4 bases outside the gene matches. Germline CDR1 is WNHNN and CDR2 is SYGVQD (reference sequence). The CDR3 has 14 amino acids. The CDR3 loop reads CASSEHASGNEQYF. The DNA of the CDR3 is TGCGCCAGCAGTGAGCATGCTAGCGGGAACGAGCAGTACTTC.

V is TRBV13 and J is TRBJ1-1; the D gene is possibly TRBD1 (6 bases). Between the trimmed V and J ends, which lost 5 bases and 0 bases, there was a span of 16 bases. Germline loops: CDR1 PRHDT, CDR2 FYEKMQ (reference sequence). The CDR3 covers 16 residues. DNA for the CDR3: TGTGCCAGCAGCCCGCTAGGACAGCGTCTGAACACTGAAGCTTTCTTT. This translates into CASSPLGQRLNTEAFF. The variable domain in full, with the rest retrieved from reference TRBV13 and TRBJ1-1, is AAGVIQSPRHLIKEKRETATLKCYPIPRHDTVYWYQQGPGQDPQFLISFYEKMQSDKGSIPDRFSAQQFSDYHSELNMSSLELGDSALYFCASSPLGQRLNTEAFFGQGTRLTVV.

This clone came up once. This chain joins TRBV2 and TRBJ1-1; D is perhaps TRBD1 (5 bases). This CDR3 has 12 amino acids. From germline, CDR1 is SNHLY and CDR2 FYNNEI. V dropped 5 bases and J dropped 11 bases, with 15 bases sitting between them. In DNA, the CDR3 is TGTGCCAGCAGTTCGGGACCCTTGAAGGCTTTCTTT. This gives the protein CASSSGPLKAFF. The variable domain in full, with the rest retrieved from reference TRBV2 and TRBJ1-1, is EPEVTQTPSHQVTQMGQEVILRCVPISNHLYFYWYRQILGQKVEFLVSFYNNEISEKSEIFDDQFSVERPDGSNFTLKIRSTKLEDSAMYFCASSSGPLKAFFGQGTRLTVV.

The genes are TRBV27 and TRBJ2-7; D is undetermined. Germline lookup yields CDR1 MNHEY and CDR2 SMNVEV (reference sequence). With 1 base removed from V and 1 base from J, the gap between germline ends came to 8 bases. This CDR3 comprises 14 residues. CDR3 amino acids: CASSLLMGSYEQYF. The CDR3 bases are TGTGCCAGCAGTTTATTAATGGGATCCTACGAGCAGTACTTC.

The V call is TRBV28, the J call TRBJ2-1, with TRBD2 matching over 7 bases. The CDR3 has 14 amino acids. J gave up 4 bases and V 3 bases, and 3 bases lay outside the gene matches. Germline lookup yields CDR1 MDHEN and CDR2 SYDVKM. In DNA form, the CDR3 reads TGTGCCAGCAGTTTTGGCGGGAGTTACAATGAGCAGTTCTTC. The encoded protein is CASSFGGSYNEQFF.

This chain joins TRBV4-2 and TRBJ2-7; 7 bases match TRBD2. Unmatched junction bases numbered 7, after V lost 0 bases and J lost 2 bases. The germline V gene encodes CDR1 LGHNA and CDR2 YNFKEQ. The CDR3 has 16 amino acids. The CDR3 bases are TGTGCCAGCAGCCAAGATCGGACTAGTCTTACCTACGAGCAGTACTTC. Translation: CASSQDRTSLTYEQYF.

This sequence joins TRBV4-1 and TRBJ2-3, with D perhaps assigned TRBD1 or TRBD2 (5 bases each). With 6 bases removed from V and 1 base from J, the gap between germline ends came to 17 bases. The germline CDR1 and CDR2 sequences are MGHRA and YSYEKL. The CDR3 consists of 16 residues. DNA for the CDR3: TGCGCCAGCAGATTACAGGAGGCATGGGGCACAGATACGCAGTATTTT. Translating it yields CASRLQEAWGTDTQYF.

The gene calls are TRBV7-9 and TRBJ2-1, with TRBD2 matching 8 bases. Per germline, CDR1 SEHNR and CDR2 FQNEAQ (reference sequence). V dropped 1 base and J dropped 3; count of bases not matched to a gene: 2. The CDR3 length is 15 residues. The CDR3 DNA reads TGTGCCAGCAGCTTAGGGACTAGCAACTACAATGAGCAGTTCTTC. Protein sequence: CASSLGTSNYNEQFF. Combining the CDR3 with reference TRBV7-9 and TRBJ2-1 gives the whole variable domain DTGVSQNPRHKITKRGQNVTFRCDPISEHNRLYWYRQTLGQGPEFLTYFQNEAQLEKSRLLSDRFSAERPKGSFSTLEIQRTEQGDSAMYLCASSLGTSNYNEQFFGPGTRLTVL.

The chain has TRBV4-2 and TRBJ2-2; TRBD2 matches 8 bases. The CDR3 sequence is 16 residues long. The V segment lost 3 bases and the J segment 5 bases; nucleotides outside the gene matches: 8. Germline CDR1 and CDR2: LGHNA and YNFKEQ. The CDR3, as DNA: TGTGCCAGCAGCCAGGTCGCGGGAGGAGGGACCGGGGAGCTGTTTTTT. Residues: CASSQVAGGGTGELFF.

This chain links TRBV11-2 with TRBJ2-7, with 10 bases fitting TRBD2. CDR1 is SGHAT, CDR2 FQNNGV, per germline. CDR3 size: 16 residues. After removal of 3 bases from V and 6 bases from J, the junction contained 11 bases not matched to a gene. This CDR3 reads CASSFLGPSGSFEQYF. CDR3 DNA: TGTGCCAGCAGCTTCCTTGGTCCTAGCGGGAGCTTCGAGCAGTACTTC.

The chain has TRBV6-1 and TRBJ1-2, with a weak D call TRBD1 (5 bases). CDR3 length equals 15 residues. Germline CDR1 is MNHNS and CDR2 is SASEGT. The V end lost 2 bases, the J end lost 4 bases, and 14 bases lay between the germline ends. In DNA form, the CDR3 reads TGTGCCAGCAGTGAATATGAGGGAGGGGCCTATGGCTACACCTTC. The encoded protein is CASSEYEGGAYGYTF.